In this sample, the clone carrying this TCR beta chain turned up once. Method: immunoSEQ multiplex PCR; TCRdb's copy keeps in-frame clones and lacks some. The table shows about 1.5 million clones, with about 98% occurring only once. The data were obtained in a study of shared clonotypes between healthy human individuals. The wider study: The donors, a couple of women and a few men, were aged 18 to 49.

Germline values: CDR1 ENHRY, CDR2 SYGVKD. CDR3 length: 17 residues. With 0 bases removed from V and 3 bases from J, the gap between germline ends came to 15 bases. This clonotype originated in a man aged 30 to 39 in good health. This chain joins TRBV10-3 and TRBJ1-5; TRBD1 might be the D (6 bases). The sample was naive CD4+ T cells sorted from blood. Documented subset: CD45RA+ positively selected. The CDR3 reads CAISESGTGINNQPQHF. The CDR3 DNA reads TGTGCCATCAGTGAGTCGGGAACAGGGATTAACAATCAGCCCCAGCATTTT.